The T cell receptor (beta chain) under discussion was sequenced for a study of blood T cell repertoires in COVID-19. This clone showed up just a few times. The germline CDR1 and CDR2 sequences are LGHDT and YNNKEL (reference sequence). V lost 2 bases, J lost 6 bases, and 13 bases lay in between. The CDR3 spans 15 residues. Libraries were prepared by immunoSEQ multiplex PCR; TCRdb keeps only in-frame clonotypes and omits some of them. Here the sample spans about 90,000 clones, about 75% being singletons. This receptor was identified in a woman over 75 with acute or convalescent COVID-19. Sequenced input: peripheral blood. This rearrangement joins TRBV3-1 (or the pseudogene TRBV3-2) to TRBJ2-2, with a weak D call TRBD1 (5 bases). DNA of the CDR3: TGTGCCAGCAGCCAAATCCAGGGTATCTCCGGGGAGCTGTTTTTT. It translates to CASSQIQGISGELFF.